The 6 T cell receptor beta chains below were found in one sample sequenced in a study of shared clonotypes between healthy human individuals. Naive CD8 isolation took CD45RO-negative cells positively selected for CCR7 and excluded terminally differentiated effector memory CD45RA+ cells. Assay: immunoSEQ multiplex PCR; the TCRdb copy retains only in-frame clones and omits some. The sample holds hundreds of thousands of clones, about 96% seen once. Sequencing was done on a sample of naive CD8+ T cells sorted from blood. Receptors originate from a woman aged 25 to 39 in good health.

This chain uses TRBV28 with TRBJ2-7, with a possible D match to TRBD1 (5 bases). The germline CDR1 and CDR2 sequences are MDHEN and SYDVKM. The CDR3 consists of 14 residues. The V end was cut by 3 bases, the J end by 2 bases, with 11 bases between. The chain's CDR3 is CASSFLREPYEQYF. For the CDR3, the DNA is TGTGCCAGCAGTTTCCTCAGGGAACCCTACGAGCAGTACTTC.

The DNA for the CDR3 is TGCGCCAGCAGATGGATACAGGGTTGTGAAAACACCATATATTTT. Its protein is CASRWIQGCENTIYF. The rearrangement uses TRBV5-1 and TRBJ1-3; maybe TRBD1 (6 bases). The germline V and J ends were trimmed by 5 bases and 6 bases, with 18 bases remaining between them. CDR3 length equals 15 residues. Germline CDR1 and CDR2: SGHRS and YFSETQ.

The chain couples TRBV27 to TRBJ2-7, with D possibly called TRBD1 or TRBD2 (5 bases each). Germline V CDR1 and CDR2: MNHEY, SMNVEV (reference sequence). V was clipped by 3 bases and J by 6 bases, with 24 bases between them. The length of the CDR3 is 17 residues. The CDR3 reads CASSLLPPQAGVSEQYF. The CDR3, as DNA: TGTGCCAGCAGTTTGTTACCCCCACAGGCCGGGGTGAGCGAGCAGTACTTC.

This clone occurred a few times. The chain uses TRBV6-5 and TRBJ1-2; no definite D call. In germline, CDR1 is MNHEY, CDR2 SVGAGI. The CDR3 runs to 13 residues. V was cut by 10 bases and J by 8 bases, with 20 bases left in between. The CDR3 nucleotides read TGTGCCATCCTCGACGGACCCACCTGGGGCTACACCTTC. Translation: CAILDGPTWGYTF.

V usage is TRBV5-1 and J usage is TRBJ1-1; 8 bases match TRBD1. J gave up 8 bases and V 0 bases, and 6 bases lay outside the gene matches. The CDR3 covers 14 residues. CDR1 and CDR2 from the germline V gene are SGHRS and YFSETQ. The CDR3 nucleotides are TGCGCCAGCAGCTTGGCAGGGGGCGAGGGGGAAGCTTTCTTT. It specifies CASSLAGGEGEAFF.

Concerning this clone: The sample contains more than one DNA sequence encoding this CDR3. The chain carries TRBV11-2 and TRBJ2-7, with D hard to call. Trimming removed 1 base at V and 0 bases at J, with 7 bases between. CDR1 is SGHAT and CDR2 is FQNNGV in the germline V gene. This CDR3 region has 14 residues. CDR3 nucleotides: TGTGCCAGCAGCTTAGGGGGTGGCTCCTACGAGCAGTACTTC. Amino acid sequence: CASSLGGGSYEQYF.